This TCR beta chain was identified during a study of control samples from healthy donors and cancer patients. This clone was detected only once. V gave up 7 bases and J gave up 2 bases, with 5 bases separating them. The CDR3 totals 11 residues. The V gene's germline CDR1 is MDHEN and CDR2 SYDVKM. Assay: immunoSEQ multiplex PCR; the TCRdb copy retains only in-frame clones and omits some. Among about 120,000 clones listed, 91% were seen once. Sequenced sample: blood. The genes are TRBV28 and TRBJ1-1; D uncertain. This receptor was identified in a woman aged 18-29 years in good health. The CDR3 spells CASIGNTEAFF. As DNA, the CDR3 is TGTGCCAGCATCGGAAACACTGAAGCTTTCTTT.